These 30 T cell receptor beta chains share one sample of origin, sequenced in a study of blood T cell repertoires in COVID-19. Repertoires were generated with immunoSEQ multiplex PCR, while TCRdb's copy carries only in-frame clones and drops some. There are 200,000 to 250,000 clones in the sample; more than 65% occur only once, and under 15% lies in the top ten. Sequencing used peripheral blood. These receptors originate from a human donor in a cohort sampled during active COVID-19.

V is TRBV5-1 and J is TRBJ2-7; 13 positions match TRBD2. The junction had 13 bases not matched to a gene; V was cut back by 4 bases and J by 0 bases. Germline CDR1 SGHRS, CDR2 YFSETQ. This CDR3 has 19 residues. CDR3 residues: CASSHPNGTSGTYSYEQYF. The DNA of the CDR3 is TGCGCCAGCAGCCACCCGAACGGGACTAGCGGGACCTACTCCTACGAGCAGTACTTC.

The V and J genes are TRBV28 and TRBJ2-1; a weak D match, TRBD2 (6 bases). Between the trimmed V and J ends, which lost 2 bases and 4 bases, there was a span of 9 bases. From germline, CDR1 is MDHEN and CDR2 SYDVKM. The CDR3 contains 14 residues. The CDR3 is CASSLGGSYNEQFF. CDR3 coding DNA: TGTGCCAGCAGTTTAGGGGGGAGTTACAATGAGCAGTTCTTC.

The chain carries TRBV24-1 and TRBJ2-1; perhaps TRBD1 as D (7 bases). V shed 3 bases and J shed 6 bases, with 17 bases lying between them. The CDR3 totals 16 residues. Germline CDR1 and CDR2: KGHDR and SFDVKD. CDR3 protein: CATSDLNRGAGNEQFF. In DNA, the CDR3 is TGTGCCACCAGTGATCTCAACAGGGGAGCGGGCAATGAGCAGTTCTTC.

This clone has only one observation. The V call is TRBV12-5, the J call TRBJ2-2; D may be TRBD1 (6 bases). V lost 4 bases and J 2 bases, leaving 14 bases between the germline ends. The CDR3 sequence is 16 residues long. Germline-derived CDR1 and CDR2 are LGHNT and FRNRAP. The CDR3 region is CASGSPGHTNTGELFF. The DNA of the CDR3 is TGTGCTAGTGGTTCGCCGGGACATACAAACACCGGGGAGCTGTTTTTT.

The chain recombines TRBV30 with TRBJ2-1, with TRBD2 matching over 8 bases. Trimming took 2 bases from V and 13 from J; bases not matched to a gene: 4. The CDR3 runs to 11 residues. Per germline, CDR1 GTSNPN and CDR2 SVGIG (reference sequence). CDR3 in DNA: TGTGCCTGGAGTCCCGGGGGGGGTCAGTTCTTC. It codes for CAWSPGGGQFF.

This chain connects TRBV10-3 to TRBJ2-7; 8 bases align to TRBD1. Unmatched junction bases numbered 1, after V lost 5 bases and J lost 1 base. CDR1 is ENHRY, CDR2 SYGVKD, per germline. This CDR3 has 13 residues. CDR3 bases: TGTGCCATCAGTTGGGACAGGTCCTACGAGCAGTACTTC. Its protein is CAISWDRSYEQYF.

The chain has TRBV24-1 and TRBJ2-1; TRBD2 matches at 9 bases. The CDR3 contains 16 residues. Unmatched junction bases numbered 7, after V lost 2 bases and J lost 6 bases. The V gene's germline CDR1 is KGHDR and CDR2 SFDVKD. The CDR3 DNA sequence: TGTGCCACCAGTGATTGGGAGACTAGCGGACCCAATGAGCAGTTCTTC. It is translated as CATSDWETSGPNEQFF.

The chain links TRBV30 to TRBJ2-3; 12 positions match TRBD2. J gave up 5 bases and V 5 bases, and 5 bases lay outside the gene matches. The CDR3 consists of 14 residues. Germline V CDR1 and CDR2: GTSNPN, SVGIG (reference sequence). CDR3: CAWQLAGGGDTQYF. The CDR3, as DNA: TGTGCCTGGCAGCTAGCGGGGGGGGGAGATACGCAGTATTTT.

The chain carries TRBV3-1 (or the pseudogene TRBV3-2) and TRBJ2-7, with a weak D call TRBD2 (7 bases). Trimming stripped 6 bases from V and 3 bases from J, with 24 bases between. The germline CDR1 and CDR2 sequences are LGHDT and YNNKEL (reference sequence). The CDR3 covers 17 residues. The CDR3 DNA sequence: TGTGCCAGCAGTACACAAGGAGGGAGGGGGGCCCTCTACGAGCAGTACTTC. The encoded protein is CASSTQGGRGALYEQYF.

V and J are TRBV7-9 and TRBJ2-7; no clear D gene. V was trimmed by 5 bases and J by 5 bases, leaving 10 bases between them. Germline V gene lookup returns CDR1 SEHNR and CDR2 FQNEAQ (reference sequence). The CDR3 runs to 12 residues. This chain's CDR3 is CASSERTNEQYF. In DNA form, the CDR3 reads TGTGCCAGCAGCGAGCGAACTAACGAGCAGTACTTC.

CDR3 in DNA: TGCGCCAGCAGCCGGGGGAGGGGCGGGAGCTACAATGAGCAGTTCTTC. Protein sequence: CASSRGRGGSYNEQFF. The chain carries TRBV5-1 and TRBJ2-1; 7 nucleotides agree with TRBD2. Germline values: CDR1 SGHRS, CDR2 YFSETQ. The CDR3 is 16 amino acids. Trimming at V came to 4 bases and at J to 3 bases, leaving 10 bases not matched to a gene.

In DNA, the CDR3 is TGTGCCAGCAGCCGAGGGGGCCACTCCTACGAGCAGTACTTC. This gives the protein CASSRGGHSYEQYF. This rearrangement joins TRBV28 to TRBJ2-7; 7 positions match TRBD1. There are 14 residues in the CDR3. Germline V gene sequence: CDR1 MDHEN, CDR2 SYDVKM. Trimming at V came to 6 bases and at J to 0 bases, leaving 5 bases not matched to a gene.

V usage is TRBV2 and J usage is TRBJ2-5, with D perhaps matching TRBD1 (5 bases). The germline V gene encodes CDR1 SNHLY and CDR2 FYNNEI. V was clipped by 4 bases and J by 6 bases, with 15 bases between them. This CDR3 has 14 amino acids. CDR3 protein: CASSGPGYRQTQYF. CDR3 nucleotide sequence: TGTGCCAGCAGTGGTCCAGGGTATCGCCAGACCCAGTACTTC.

The chain links TRBV21-1 to TRBJ1-2; the table's D call, TRBD1, was not checked against the DNA. TRBV21-1 is a listed pseudogene. The CDR3 has 13 residues. CDR3 protein: CALHSGQGYGYTF. CDR3 nucleotide sequence: TGTGCCTTACACTCGGGACAGGGGTATGGCTACACCTTC.

The chain joins TRBV5-5 to TRBJ2-7, with 10 bases that match TRBD1. The J segment lost 3 bases and the V segment lost 3 bases, leaving 6 bases of the junction unmatched. CDR3 size: 15 residues. Germline V lookup: CDR1 SGHKS, CDR2 YYEKEE (reference sequence). Here the CDR3 DNA reads TGTGCCAGCAGCTGGCCCGGGACAGGGGACTACGAGCAGTACTTC. Translating it yields CASSWPGTGDYEQYF.

This chain connects TRBV11-2 to TRBJ1-4; D may be TRBD1 (5 bases). This CDR3 spans 15 amino acids. Trimming removed 5 bases from V and 8 bases from J, with 18 bases in between. Germline CDR1 is SGHAT and CDR2 is FQNNGV. The CDR3 DNA follows: TGTGCCAGCAGCCCCCCGGGCAGGGTAGGGGAAAAACTGTTTTTT. It translates to CASSPPGRVGEKLFF. Looking up the rest from reference TRBV11-2 and TRBJ1-4 gives the full variable domain: EAGVAQSPRYKIIEKRQSVAFWCNPISGHATLYWYQQILGQGPKLLIQFQNNGVVDDSQLPKDRFSAERLKGVDSTLKIQPAKLEDSAVYLCASSPPGRVGEKLFFGSGTQLSVL.

The chain carries TRBV5-1 and TRBJ2-1; 10 bases map to TRBD2. V shed 6 bases and J 4 bases; nucleotides not matched to a gene: 4. CDR1 and CDR2 (germline): SGHRS, YFSETQ. The CDR3 runs to 14 residues. CDR3 amino acids: CASTRTSGYNEQFF. CDR3 nucleotide sequence: TGCGCCAGCACCAGGACTAGCGGTTACAATGAGCAGTTCTTC. Based on the CDR3 plus reference TRBV5-1 and TRBJ2-1, the full variable domain is KAGVTQTPRYLIKTRGQQVTLSCSPISGHRSVSWYQQTPGQGLQFLFEYFSETQRNKGNFPGRFSGRQFSNSRSEMNVSTLELGDSALYLCASTRTSGYNEQFFGPGTRLTVL.

V and J are TRBV7-2 and TRBJ2-7, with 8 nucleotides matching TRBD2. The CDR3 is made up of 19 amino acids. Trimming at V came to 0 bases and at J to 2 bases, leaving 15 bases not matched to a gene. Germline V CDR1 and CDR2: SGHTA, FQGNSA. The CDR3 is CASSLARGLARSNAYEQYF. The DNA for the CDR3 is TGTGCCAGCAGCTTAGCTAGAGGACTAGCCCGATCCAATGCCTACGAGCAGTACTTC. The full variable domain, with the rest looked up from reference TRBV7-2 and TRBJ2-7, is GAGVSQSPSNKVTEKGKDVELRCDPISGHTALYWYRQSLGQGLEFLIYFQGNSAPDKSGLPSDRFSAERTGGSVSTLTIQRTQQEDSAVYLCASSLARGLARSNAYEQYFGPGTRLTVT.

The chain links TRBV14 to TRBJ2-2, with 8 bases that match TRBD2. Germline V CDR1 and CDR2: SGHDN, FVKESK. The CDR3 totals 16 residues. J was trimmed by 3 bases and V by 4 bases; bases with no gene match: 7. The CDR3 nucleotides are TGTGCCAGCAGCCCCCCGGGACTAGGTCACACCGGGGAGCTGTTTTTT. This translates into CASSPPGLGHTGELFF.

The chain recombines TRBV19 with TRBJ2-7; D might be TRBD2 (5 bases). This CDR3 has 12 amino acids. Trimming stripped 7 bases from V and 4 bases from J, with 11 bases between. Per germline, CDR1 LNHDA and CDR2 SQIVND (reference sequence). The CDR3 DNA reads as TGTGCCAGTACTAGCCGAGAATACGAGCAGTACTTC. Encoded protein: CASTSREYEQYF.

The chain links TRBV14 to TRBJ2-1, with 13 positions matching TRBD2. The CDR3 extends over 17 amino acids. CDR1 is SGHDN, CDR2 FVKESK, per germline. The trim removed 0 bases at V and 5 bases at J, leaving 4 bases unmatched. The CDR3 DNA is TGTGCCAGCAGCCAAGATGATGGACTAGCGGGAGACAATGAGCAGTTCTTC. This encodes CASSQDDGLAGDNEQFF.

V is TRBV13 and J is TRBJ1-3; D uncertain. The CDR3 loop spans 13 amino acids. Between the trimmed V and J ends, which lost 5 bases and 4 bases, there was a span of 9 bases. Germline V gene lookup returns CDR1 PRHDT and CDR2 FYEKMQ (reference sequence). CDR3 protein: CASSLGRGNTIYF. DNA for the CDR3: TGTGCCAGCAGCCTCGGGAGAGGAAACACCATATATTTT. The full variable domain, its missing parts supplied by reference TRBV13 and TRBJ1-3, is AAGVIQSPRHLIKEKRETATLKCYPIPRHDTVYWYQQGPGQDPQFLISFYEKMQSDKGSIPDRFSAQQFSDYHSELNMSSLELGDSALYFCASSLGRGNTIYFGEGSWLTVV.

The rearrangement joins TRBV5-1 to TRBJ2-7, with 9 bases fitting TRBD2. Germline CDR1 SGHRS, CDR2 YFSETQ. CDR3 size: 16 residues. V lost 4 bases to trimming and J lost 0 bases; unmatched junction nucleotides: 8. The CDR3 coding sequence is TGCGCCAGCAGCCCAACGACTAGCGGCCACTCCTACGAGCAGTACTTC. Translating gives CASSPTTSGHSYEQYF.

The gene calls are TRBV3-1 (or the pseudogene TRBV3-2) and TRBJ1-2; no clear D gene. Germline V CDR1 and CDR2: LGHDT, YNNKEL (reference sequence). V lost 1 base and J 7 bases, leaving 10 bases between the germline ends. CDR3 length: 13 residues. The CDR3 DNA follows: TGTGCCAGCAGCCAAGGTACTGTTCCTGGCTACACCTTC. Protein product: CASSQGTVPGYTF.

This chain connects TRBV19 to TRBJ2-1; 9 nucleotides line up with TRBD2. CDR3 length: 14 amino acids. The germline gives CDR1 LNHDA, CDR2 SQIVND (reference sequence). With 3 bases clipped from V and 7 bases from J, the junction kept 4 bases outside the gene matches. Here the CDR3 reads CASSIPSGRNEQFF. The CDR3 DNA follows: TGTGCCAGTAGTATCCCCAGCGGGAGGAATGAGCAGTTCTTC.

The chain uses TRBV27 and TRBJ2-3, with D uncertain. Trimming cost V 3 bases and J 0 bases, with 4 bases left between them. Germline values: CDR1 MNHEY, CDR2 SMNVEV (reference sequence). The length of the CDR3 is 13 residues. The DNA of the CDR3 is TGTGCCAGCAGTTTCTCTAGCACAGATACGCAGTATTTT. It is translated as CASSFSSTDTQYF.

The chain links TRBV15 to TRBJ1-4; perhaps TRBD1 as D (6 bases). The germline V gene encodes CDR1 LNHNV and CDR2 YYDKDF (reference sequence). CDR3 size: 15 residues. The ends were cut back, 1 base at V and 0 bases at J, with 6 bases in the middle. This chain's CDR3 is CATSRGQATNEKLFF. The DNA for the CDR3 is TGTGCCACCAGCAGAGGACAGGCAACTAATGAAAAACTGTTTTTT.

This chain links TRBV24-1 with TRBJ2-2, with a tentative D call TRBD1 (5 bases). Germline CDR1 KGHDR, CDR2 SFDVKD. The CDR3 has 15 amino acids. With 4 bases removed from V and 5 bases from J, the gap between germline ends came to 13 bases. Written as DNA, the CDR3 is TGTGCCACCAGTGACCAATCAGGGTTTACCGGGGAGCTGTTTTTT. It translates to CATSDQSGFTGELFF.

Notes on this clone: Germline is not matched at one junction end, which may reflect a read error. The J gene is TRBJ2-3, the V gene TRBV27, with TRBD1 matching over 12 bases. The CDR3 spans 16 residues. Germline loops: CDR1 MNHEY, CDR2 SMNVEV (reference sequence). The DNA of the CDR3 is TGTGCCAGCACTCGGAGGGGGACAGGGGGCACCGATACGCAGTATTTT. Translated, it gives CASTRRGTGGTDTQYF.

V usage is TRBV6-4 and J usage is TRBJ2-3; 8 nucleotides agree with TRBD2. V shed 4 bases and J 6 bases; nucleotides not matched to a gene: 9. CDR1 and CDR2 (germline): MRHNA, SNTAGT. The CDR3 loop spans 15 amino acids. The CDR3 DNA reads TGTGCCAGCAGTGGTCAAGCGGGAGATGCGGATACGCAGTATTTT. It yields the protein CASSGQAGDADTQYF.